The 3 T cell receptor beta chains listed next were all sequenced from one sample in a study of blood T cell repertoires in COVID-19. Method: immunoSEQ multiplex PCR; TCRdb's copy keeps in-frame clones and lacks some. Counted here are approximately 75,000 clones, 86% occurring once; the ten biggest clones make up around 6%. Sequencing used peripheral blood. Source of these receptors: a man older than 75 with COVID-19, enrolled during active disease.

The chain is built from TRBV5-1 and TRBJ1-6, with D maybe TRBD1 (6 bases). The CDR3 totals 15 residues. CDR1 and CDR2 (germline): SGHRS, YFSETQ. With 5 bases removed from V and 7 bases from J, the gap between germline ends came to 16 bases. CDR3 coding DNA: TGCGCCAGCAGTTCCCAGGGGACAAAGAATTCACCCCTCCACTTT. Its protein product is CASSSQGTKNSPLHF. Full variable domain (outside the CDR3, taken from reference TRBV5-1 and TRBJ1-6): KAGVTQTPRYLIKTRGQQVTLSCSPISGHRSVSWYQQTPGQGLQFLFEYFSETQRNKGNFPGRFSGRQFSNSRSEMNVSTLELGDSALYLCASSSQGTKNSPLHFGNGTRLTVT.

In its sample, this clone was seen a few times. V and J are TRBV12-3 or TRBV12-4 and TRBJ2-7, with D perhaps matching TRBD1 (6 bases). The V end was cut by 6 bases, the J end by 0 bases, with 9 bases between. The CDR3 has 13 amino acids. This CDR3 is CASRGTSSYEQYF. CDR3 DNA: TGTGCCAGCAGAGGGACATCCTCCTACGAGCAGTACTTC.

The chain couples TRBV7-3 to TRBJ2-2; TRBD1 matches 8 bases. Germline V gene data show CDR1 as SGHTA and CDR2 as FQGTGA. This CDR3 has 14 amino acids. Trimming cost V 5 bases and J 1 base; bases outside gene matches: 0. In DNA, the CDR3 is TGTGCCAGCAGCGGGACAGGGAACACCGGGGAGCTGTTTTTT. Its protein is CASSGTGNTGELFF.